This T cell receptor (beta chain) was identified in a study of T cells in localized non-small cell lung cancer. Clones were read by immunoSEQ multiplex PCR, and TCRdb kept only the in-frame ones, dropping some. The sample has about 4,100 clones; about 38% are singletons. J gave up 0 bases and V 5 bases, and 4 bases lay outside the gene matches. The germline CDR1 and CDR2 sequences are SGHRS and YFSETQ. CDR3 size: 15 residues. The sequencing here drew on lung tumor tissue, taken before any cancer treatment. This receptor was taken from a woman aged 35 to 69 with stage I lung adenocarcinoma. The V call is TRBV5-1, the J call TRBJ2-3, with 9 bases fitting TRBD2. The DNA for the CDR3 is TGCGCCAGCAGTTGGACTAGCGTTAGCACAGATACGCAGTATTTT. Translating it yields CASSWTSVSTDTQYF. Complete variable domain (other parts from reference TRBV5-1 and TRBJ2-3): KAGVTQTPRYLIKTRGQQVTLSCSPISGHRSVSWYQQTPGQGLQFLFEYFSETQRNKGNFPGRFSGRQFSNSRSEMNVSTLELGDSALYLCASSWTSVSTDTQYFGPGTRLTVL.